This T cell receptor (beta chain) derives from a study of control samples from healthy donors and cancer patients. The germline CDR1 and CDR2 sequences are SGHAT and FQNNGV. V lost 2 bases and J 1 base, leaving 6 bases between the germline ends. CDR3 size: 15 residues. Assay: immunoSEQ multiplex PCR; the TCRdb copy retains only in-frame clones and omits some. The table includes about 51,000 clones, 75% to 90% detected once. The receptor's source is a man between 65 and 79 years old in good health. The sequencing sample was made of blood. The chain uses TRBV11-2 and TRBJ2-6; unclear D gene. CDR3 region: CASSLSRSGANVLTF. In nucleotides, the CDR3 is TGTGCCAGCAGCTTAAGTCGGTCTGGGGCCAACGTCCTGACTTTC.